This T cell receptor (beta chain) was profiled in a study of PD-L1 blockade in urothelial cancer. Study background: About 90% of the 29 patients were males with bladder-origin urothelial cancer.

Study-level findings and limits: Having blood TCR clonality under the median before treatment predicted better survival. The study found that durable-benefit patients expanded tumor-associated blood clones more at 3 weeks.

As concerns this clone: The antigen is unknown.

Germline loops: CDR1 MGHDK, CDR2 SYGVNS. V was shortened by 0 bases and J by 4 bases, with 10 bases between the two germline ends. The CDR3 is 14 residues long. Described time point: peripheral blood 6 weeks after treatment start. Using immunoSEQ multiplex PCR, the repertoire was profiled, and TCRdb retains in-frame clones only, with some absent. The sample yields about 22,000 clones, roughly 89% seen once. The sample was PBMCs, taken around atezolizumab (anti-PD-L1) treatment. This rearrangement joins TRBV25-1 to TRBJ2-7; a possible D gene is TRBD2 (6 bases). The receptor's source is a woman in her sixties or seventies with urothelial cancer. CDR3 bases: TGTGCCAGCAGTGAATACCTGGGAGGATACGAGCAGTACTTC. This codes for CASSEYLGGYEQYF.